These 27 T cell receptor beta chains were sequenced from one sample in a study of blood T cell repertoires in COVID-19. This table comes from immunoSEQ multiplex PCR, and its TCRdb copy is limited to in-frame clones, with some not included. The sample yields roughly 140,000 clones, roughly four fifths seen once. Sequenced sample: peripheral blood. These receptors were collected from a human donor in a cohort sampled during active COVID-19.

The chain recombines TRBV13 with TRBJ2-1; maybe TRBD2 (5 bases). The V gene's germline CDR1 is PRHDT and CDR2 FYEKMQ (reference sequence). Trimming removed 5 bases from V and 7 bases from J, with 24 bases in between. The CDR3 extends over 17 amino acids. The CDR3 bases are TGTGCCAGCAGCCGACCGGACGGACTCTTTCATTTGAATGAGCAGTTCTTC. Protein sequence: CASSRPDGLFHLNEQFF.

The chain recombines TRBV7-9 with TRBJ1-1; D is possibly TRBD1 (6 bases). The CDR3 loop spans 16 amino acids. Germline V gives CDR1 SEHNR, CDR2 FQNEAQ (reference sequence). Trimming left V 4 bases short and J 5 bases short, with 20 bases between. CDR3 nucleotides: TGTGCCAGCAGCTCCCCCGGGACACCTAGAAAAACTGAAGCTTTCTTT. Translating gives CASSSPGTPRKTEAFF.

This chain uses TRBV10-3 with TRBJ2-6, with D tentatively TRBD1 (6 bases). CDR3 length equals 16 residues. Germline lookup yields CDR1 ENHRY and CDR2 SYGVKD. V was trimmed by 3 bases and J by 2 bases, leaving 11 bases between them. CDR3 nucleotide sequence: TGTGCCATCAGTGATCTCAGGGGAGCTGGGGCCAACGTCCTGACTTTC. Its translation is CAISDLRGAGANVLTF.

V is TRBV3-1 (or the pseudogene TRBV3-2) and J is TRBJ2-2; 10 bases match TRBD2. This CDR3 spans 15 amino acids. Germline assignment: CDR1 LGHDT and CDR2 YNNKEL (reference sequence). V dropped 4 bases and J dropped 5; count of bases not matched to a gene: 4. The CDR3 bases are TGTGCCAGCAGCCCCCTAGCGGGGGCTACCGGGGAGCTGTTTTTT. Its translation: CASSPLAGATGELFF.

The chain employs TRBV11-2 and TRBJ2-5, with TRBD2 matching over 9 bases. J lost 7 bases, V lost 1 base, and 7 bases had no gene match. The CDR3 spans 15 residues. In germline, CDR1 is SGHAT, CDR2 FQNNGV. The DNA for the CDR3 is TGTGCCAGCAGCTTAGCTAGCGGGGACCGGGGGACCCAGTACTTC. Residues: CASSLASGDRGTQYF. Complete variable domain (other parts from reference TRBV11-2 and TRBJ2-5): EAGVAQSPRYKIIEKRQSVAFWCNPISGHATLYWYQQILGQGPKLLIQFQNNGVVDDSQLPKDRFSAERLKGVDSTLKIQPAKLEDSAVYLCASSLASGDRGTQYFGPGTRLLVL.

The V and J genes are TRBV11-2 and TRBJ2-7; a possible D gene is TRBD1 (6 bases). The CDR3 runs to 13 residues. The V end was cut by 4 bases, the J end by 11 bases, with 18 bases between. From germline, CDR1 is SGHAT and CDR2 FQNNGV. CDR3 loop: CASSSERGSSEYF. The CDR3 DNA sequence: TGTGCCAGCAGCTCAGAGAGGGGGTCGAGTGAGTACTTC. The variable domain in full, with the rest retrieved from reference TRBV11-2 and TRBJ2-7, is EAGVAQSPRYKIIEKRQSVAFWCNPISGHATLYWYQQILGQGPKLLIQFQNNGVVDDSQLPKDRFSAERLKGVDSTLKIQPAKLEDSAVYLCASSSERGSSEYFGPGTRLTVT.

This chain links TRBV6-5 with TRBJ2-4; TRBD1 aligns across 9 bases. V was pared by 8 bases and J by 16 bases, with 9 bases of the junction left unmatched. Germline lookup yields CDR1 MNHEY and CDR2 SVGAGI. The CDR3 covers 11 residues. CDR3 bases: TGTGCCAGCGCGACCGGGACAGGGTTTTACTTC. The encoded protein is CASATGTGFYF.

The chain employs TRBV6-5 and TRBJ1-1; D is uncertain. The CDR3 is 15 amino acids. The V and J ends lost 6 bases and 0 bases respectively, with 14 bases between them. CDR1 is MNHEY and CDR2 is SVGAGI in the germline V gene. The CDR3 is CASSRLVKMNTEAFF. DNA of the CDR3: TGTGCCAGCAGCCGGCTAGTGAAAATGAACACTGAAGCTTTCTTT.

This clone was detected only once. This rearrangement joins TRBV5-1 to TRBJ2-3, with TRBD2 as a possible D gene (6 bases). V lost 3 bases to trimming and J lost 0 bases, with 11 bases between them. Germline CDR1 is SGHRS and CDR2 is YFSETQ. The CDR3 has 15 residues. CDR3 sequence reads: CASSSTSRSTDTQYF. CDR3 in DNA: TGCGCCAGCAGCTCAACTAGCAGAAGCACAGATACGCAGTATTTT.

This chain links TRBV6-5 with TRBJ1-2; a weak D match, TRBD1 (6 bases). V lost 6 bases and J lost 4, with 9 bases in between. This CDR3 has 12 residues. Per germline, CDR1 MNHEY and CDR2 SVGAGI. The CDR3, as DNA: TGTGCCAGCAGACAGGGTGGCTATGGCTACACCTTC. Protein: CASRQGGYGYTF.

In its sample, this clone was seen many times. This chain links TRBV19 with TRBJ1-1; 7 bases are shared with TRBD1. V was pared by 6 bases and J by 8 bases, with 12 bases of the junction left unmatched. CDR1 LNHDA and CDR2 SQIVND come from the germline V gene (reference sequence). The CDR3 extends over 14 amino acids. The CDR3 DNA is TGTGCCAGTAGCCCCGGGACAGACTATGGGGAAGCTTTCTTT. This encodes CASSPGTDYGEAFF.

J is TRBJ2-7 and V is TRBV6-6; TRBD2 agrees at 7 bases. The germline CDR1 and CDR2 sequences are MNHNY and SVGAGI (reference sequence). The CDR3 covers 15 residues. J lost 9 bases, V lost 2 bases, and 13 bases had no gene match. In DNA, the CDR3 is TGTGCCAGCAGTTACGGATCGGGGGGAGAACCAGGGCAGTACTTC. Translating it yields CASSYGSGGEPGQYF.

This clone was detected a few times. The chain carries TRBV2 and TRBJ2-4; 7 bases align to TRBD1. The CDR3 runs to 16 residues. CDR1 is SNHLY, CDR2 FYNNEI, per germline. V dropped 8 bases and J dropped 0; count of bases not matched to a gene: 10. CDR3: CASLGDSILAKNIQYF. DNA for the CDR3: TGTGCCAGCCTTGGGGACAGCATTCTAGCCAAAAACATTCAGTACTTC. Complete variable domain (other parts from reference TRBV2 and TRBJ2-4): EPEVTQTPSHQVTQMGQEVILRCVPISNHLYFYWYRQILGQKVEFLVSFYNNEISEKSEIFDDQFSVERPDGSNFTLKIRSTKLEDSAMYFCASLGDSILAKNIQYFGAGTRLSVL.

This chain uses TRBV7-3 with TRBJ1-3, with 7 positions matching TRBD1. Losses at the gene ends were 4 bases for V and 0 bases for J; bases not matched to a gene: 18. This CDR3 comprises 20 residues. Looked up from germline, CDR1 is SGHTA and CDR2 is FQGTGA. Here the CDR3 DNA reads TGTGCCAGCAGCTCGAGGGCGGGTGCGGGACAGCCGCTCTCTGGAAACACCATATATTTT. This sequence encodes CASSSRAGAGQPLSGNTIYF.

J is TRBJ1-2 and V is TRBV19; D is perhaps TRBD1 (5 bases). CDR3 size: 16 residues. The V gene's germline CDR1 is LNHDA and CDR2 SQIVND (reference sequence). V was pared by 0 bases and J by 0 bases, with 11 bases between. This CDR3 is CASSIDRASSNYGYTF. Written as DNA, the CDR3 is TGTGCCAGTAGTATAGACAGGGCGTCATCTAACTATGGCTACACCTTC.

This clone was observed once. The chain employs TRBV6-5 and TRBJ2-7; D unclear. This CDR3 spans 12 amino acids. Trimming removed 4 bases at V and 3 bases at J, with 7 bases between. Germline V gives CDR1 MNHEY, CDR2 SVGAGI. The CDR3 DNA is TGTGCCAGCAGTTCCTACCTCTACGAGCAGTACTTC. Translated: CASSSYLYEQYF.

The CDR3 reads CASRLSGGNTGELFF. CDR3 in DNA: TGCGCCAGCAGATTAAGCGGGGGAAACACCGGGGAGCTGTTTTTT. The J gene is TRBJ2-2, the V gene TRBV5-1; the match to TRBD2 covers 8 bases. CDR3 length: 15 amino acids. CDR1 is SGHRS, CDR2 YFSETQ, per germline. V lost 5 bases to trimming and J lost 2 bases; unmatched junction nucleotides: 5.

This chain links TRBV7-9 with TRBJ2-4; the D gene is possibly TRBD1 (6 bases). The V end was cut by 5 bases, the J end by 2 bases, with 19 bases between. The CDR3 consists of 17 residues. The V gene's germline CDR1 is SEHNR and CDR2 FQNEAQ (reference sequence). The CDR3 nucleotides are TGTGCCAGCAGCCGTCAGACAGGTAGTCCCTCCAAAAACATTCAGTACTTC. Encoded protein: CASSRQTGSPSKNIQYF.

This chain uses TRBV5-1 with TRBJ2-5, with D maybe TRBD1 (6 bases). The CDR3 covers 14 residues. Germline V lookup: CDR1 SGHRS, CDR2 YFSETQ. V dropped 0 bases and J dropped 2 bases, with 8 bases sitting between them. CDR3 protein: CASSLDRVQETQYF. The CDR3 DNA reads TGCGCCAGCAGCTTGGACAGGGTTCAAGAGACCCAGTACTTC.

This chain uses TRBV19 with TRBJ1-1; D gene unclear. Germline V gives CDR1 LNHDA, CDR2 SQIVND (reference sequence). The V end lost 3 bases, the J end lost 6 bases, and 14 bases lay between the germline ends. The length of the CDR3 is 14 residues. The DNA for the CDR3 is TGTGCCAGTAGTATTCGAGAATACGGGGCTGAAGCTTTCTTT. It encodes CASSIREYGAEAFF.

This clone has a handful of counts. V is TRBV3-1 (or the pseudogene TRBV3-2) and J is TRBJ2-7, with a weak D call TRBD1 (6 bases). CDR3 length: 14 amino acids. V was trimmed by 3 bases and J by 5 bases, leaving 14 bases between them. CDR1 and CDR2 (germline): LGHDT, YNNKEL (reference sequence). This CDR3 is CASSQGTGYHEQYF. The CDR3 coding sequence is TGTGCCAGCAGCCAGGGAACAGGGTACCACGAGCAGTACTTC.

The chain employs TRBV12-3 or TRBV12-4 and TRBJ1-6, with D uncertain. V dropped 3 bases and J dropped 6 bases, with 3 bases sitting between them. The CDR3 totals 12 residues. This CDR3 is CASSFINSPLHF. CDR3 coding DNA: TGTGCCAGCAGTTTTATTAATTCACCCCTCCACTTT.

V usage is TRBV5-8 and J usage is TRBJ1-1; maybe TRBD1 (6 bases). CDR1 is SGHTS and CDR2 is YDEGEE in the germline V gene. The V and J ends lost 5 bases and 1 base respectively, with 15 bases between them. The CDR3 runs 15 residues. The CDR3 DNA sequence: TGTGCCAGCAGACCCAGGGGAAGGGGGAACACTGAAGCTTTCTTT. Its protein product is CASRPRGRGNTEAFF.

Only a few counts were recorded for this clone. The chain recombines TRBV25-1 with TRBJ1-6, with 7 bases matching TRBD1. Germline V lookup: CDR1 MGHDK, CDR2 SYGVNS. This CDR3 is built from 16 residues. The trim removed 4 bases at V and 10 bases at J, leaving 13 bases unmatched. CDR3 region: CASSAQTGKECSPLHF. CDR3 DNA: TGTGCCAGCAGTGCTCAGACAGGGAAGGAGTGCTCACCCCTCCACTTT.

The chain joins TRBV6-6 to TRBJ1-5; TRBD1 aligns across 8 bases. The CDR3 covers 16 residues. The trim removed 6 bases at V and 1 base at J, leaving 8 bases unmatched. The germline CDR1 and CDR2 sequences are MNHNY and SVGAGI (reference sequence). CDR3 loop: CASSLLQGASNQPQHF. CDR3 sequence (DNA): TGTGCCAGCAGCCTCCTTCAGGGGGCCAGCAATCAGCCCCAGCATTTT.

The chain carries TRBV6-5 and TRBJ2-1, with D perhaps matching TRBD2 (6 bases). This CDR3 has 12 amino acids. V shed 6 bases and J shed 15 bases, with 18 bases lying between them. Germline CDR1 MNHEY, CDR2 SVGAGI. The CDR3 protein is CASRGTPRGLFF. CDR3 nucleotides: TGTGCCAGCAGGGGGACTCCGCGGGGACTGTTCTTC.

This chain links TRBV18 with TRBJ1-1; 7 bases are shared with TRBD1. V shed 3 bases, J shed 1 base, and the junction held 2 bases outside the gene matches. The CDR3 extends over 14 amino acids. Germline assignment: CDR1 KGHSH and CDR2 LQKENI. CDR3 nucleotides: TGTGCCAGCTCACCTTCAGGGGGGAACACTGAAGCTTTCTTT. Translated: CASSPSGGNTEAFF.